Sequencing of this T cell receptor (beta chain) was carried out in a study of radiation and T cells in renal cell carcinoma. Time point denoted: blood 4 weeks post-SBRT, at nephrectomy. This sample's treatment: 15 Gy SBRT to primary tumor, nephrectomy 4 weeks later. Sequencing used immunoSEQ multiplex PCR; TCRdb keeps in-frame clones, though not all of them. There are about 64,000 clones in the sample; about 80% occur only once, and more than 6.5% lies in the top ten. Germline lookup yields CDR1 SGHDN and CDR2 FVKESK. The CDR3 totals 11 residues. The ends were cut back, 6 bases at V and 10 bases at J, with 9 bases in the middle.

Here the sequenced sample was blood, taken from a patient whose treatment included radiotherapy and nephrectomy. This TCR came from a man aged 55 to 70 with renal cell carcinoma. V gene TRBV14 combines with J gene TRBJ2-2; D call uncertain. Written as DNA, the CDR3 is TGTGCCAGCAGTTTTGCTGTGGAGCTGTTTTTT. It encodes CASSFAVELFF.